The 3 T cell receptor beta chains listed next were all sequenced from one sample in a study of blood T cells in healthy people across ages. The authors ran a second PCR of about 6 to 11 cycles using a sample-barcoded 5' primer and a J-beta primer mix. MiXCR, run by TCRdb on the 5' RACE reads, gives a single entry per CDR3 protein. The sample includes around 1.5 million distinct CDR3 sequences, roughly 32% of them seen just once. Sequences were obtained from blood. The receptors stem from a woman under 40 in good health.

The chain combines TRBV27 with TRBJ2-5; D unclear. The CDR3 loop spans 14 amino acids. Trimming took off 6 bases at V and 2 bases at J, with 13 bases between the two ends. Per germline, CDR1 MNHEY and CDR2 SMNVEV (reference sequence). CDR3 amino acids: CASRPDPSQETQYF. The CDR3 bases are TGTGCCAGCAGACCTGATCCTAGTCAAGAGACCCAGTACTTC.

As concerns this clonotype: Sequence at one end of the junction differs from germline and may be a read error. This chain uses TRBV27 with TRBJ2-1; D is undetermined. The CDR3 spans 13 residues. Germline V gives CDR1 MNHEY, CDR2 SMNVEV (reference sequence). Here the CDR3 reads CASTPAIYNEQFF. CDR3 bases: TGTGCCAGCACCCCGGCCATCTACAATGAACAGTTCTTC.

The gene calls are TRBV4-1 and TRBJ1-5; D call uncertain. Germline assignment: CDR1 MGHRA and CDR2 YSYEKL. V shed 4 bases and J shed 4 bases, with 14 bases lying between them. The CDR3 loop spans 15 amino acids. CDR3 sequence: CASSRVAQLNQPQHF. In nucleotides, the CDR3 is TGCGCCAGCAGCCGAGTCGCACAGTTAAATCAGCCCCAGCATTTT.